A single sample is the source of the 29 T cell receptor beta chains below, sequenced in a study of CD8 T cells in Susac syndrome. The RNA, roughly 0.45 to 1 ug, was put through reverse transcription using random hexamers. In TCRdb, the immunoSEQ multiplex PCR reads were re-called with MiXCR into one record per CDR3 protein. The repertoire holds 110,000 or so distinct CDR3 sequences, with roughly 90% as singletons. Sequencing was done on a sample of CD8+ T cells from PBMCs. These receptors originate from a human donor in good health.

In its sample, this clonotype was seen a few times. The V call is TRBV3-1, the J call TRBJ1-1, with no clear D. The V and J ends lost 1 base and 11 bases respectively, with 17 bases between them. This CDR3 is 14 amino acids long. Germline V gene sequence: CDR1 LGHDT, CDR2 YNNKEL (reference sequence). The CDR3 DNA is TGTGCCAGCAGCCAAGTAGGGAGGCCCCACCCGGCTTTCTTT. This encodes CASSQVGRPHPAFF.

This sequence joins TRBV3-1 and TRBJ2-7, with D maybe TRBD1 (5 bases). V gave up 2 bases and J gave up 4 bases, with 9 bases separating them. The CDR3 is 13 residues long. The germline V gene encodes CDR1 LGHDT and CDR2 YNNKEL (reference sequence). The CDR3 nucleotides read TGTGCCAGCAGCCAAAGACAGCTATACGAGCAGTACTTC. This translates into CASSQRQLYEQYF.

The chain uses TRBV29-1 and TRBJ2-2, with 10 bases matching TRBD1. Trimming at V came to 2 bases and at J to 4 bases, leaving 7 bases not matched to a gene. Germline-derived CDR1 and CDR2 are SQVTM and ANQGSEA. The length of the CDR3 is 16 residues. The CDR3 nucleotides are TGCAGCGTTGAATTTGGAGGGACAGGGGCCACCGGGGAGCTGTTTTTT. Protein product: CSVEFGGTGATGELFF.

This chain joins TRBV30 and TRBJ2-7; TRBD2 is a possible D gene (6 bases). The CDR3 is 14 residues long. Trimming removed 1 base from V and 4 bases from J, with 14 bases in between. Germline V gene data show CDR1 as GTSNPN and CDR2 as SVGIG (reference sequence). The CDR3 DNA sequence: TGTGCCTGGAGTGCGGGCGGGGCGGCATACGAGCAGTACTTC. It translates to CAWSAGGAAYEQYF.

The rearrangement links TRBV20-1 to TRBJ1-4, with D maybe TRBD1 (6 bases). In germline, CDR1 is DFQATT, CDR2 SNEGSKA (reference sequence). The CDR3 totals 15 residues. V lost 0 bases and J lost 6, with 14 bases in between. CDR3 loop: CSARDLTGRYEKLFF. CDR3 DNA: TGCAGTGCTAGAGATCTGACAGGACGGTATGAAAAACTGTTTTTT.

This chain connects TRBV10-3 to TRBJ1-1; D is perhaps TRBD1 (5 bases). Trimming removed 2 bases at V and 0 bases at J, with 10 bases between. The CDR3 has 15 amino acids. Per the germline V gene, CDR1 is ENHRY and CDR2 is SYGVKD. The CDR3 region has the DNA TGTGCCATCAGTGAGAATACAGGCATGAACACTGAAGCTTTCTTT. It encodes CAISENTGMNTEAFF.

The rearrangement uses TRBV29-1 and TRBJ1-1; possibly TRBD1 for D (6 bases). Germline CDR1 and CDR2: SQVTM and ANQGSEA. This CDR3 region has 14 residues. Trimming took off 3 bases at V and 1 base at J, with 12 bases between the two ends. Here the CDR3 DNA reads TGCAGCGTTGATGTGAGGGGGGGGAACACTGAAGCTTTCTTT. It codes for CSVDVRGGNTEAFF.

The rearrangement joins TRBV27 to TRBJ1-2; D remains unclear. Trimming shortened V by 2 bases and J by 2 bases, and 12 bases separated the two germline ends. The germline gives CDR1 MNHEY, CDR2 SMNVEV (reference sequence). The CDR3 sequence is 15 residues long. CDR3 coding DNA: TGTGCCAGCAGTTTAAGTGGTGTCAGCAACTATGGCTACACCTTC. Protein sequence: CASSLSGVSNYGYTF.

The chain links TRBV2 to TRBJ2-5; 11 bases map to TRBD1. Unmatched junction bases numbered 10, after V lost 0 bases and J lost 7 bases. The CDR3 contains 17 residues. From germline, CDR1 is SNHLY and CDR2 FYNNEI. The CDR3 sequence: CASSEAVGTGGRVTQYF. CDR3 bases: TGTGCCAGCAGTGAAGCGGTTGGGACAGGGGGTAGAGTGACCCAGTACTTC.

The chain carries TRBV6-2 or TRBV6-3 and TRBJ1-1, with D maybe TRBD1 (6 bases). Trimming cost V 4 bases and J 6 bases, with 18 bases left between them. The CDR3 sequence is 15 residues long. From germline, CDR1 is MNHEY and CDR2 SVGEGT. CDR3 in amino acids: CASSSTTGVPAEAFF. CDR3 nucleotide sequence: TGTGCCAGCAGTTCCACGACAGGAGTACCAGCTGAAGCTTTCTTT.

V is TRBV27 and J is TRBJ2-6, with a tentative D call TRBD1 (5 bases). Germline V gene lookup returns CDR1 MNHEY and CDR2 SMNVEV (reference sequence). Trimming left V 5 bases short and J 4 bases short, with 24 bases between. This CDR3 has 19 amino acids. The CDR3 region is CASSHSGRAILTGANVLTF. CDR3 in DNA: TGTGCCAGCAGTCATTCTGGCAGGGCTATCTTAACCGGGGCCAACGTCCTGACTTTC.

V gene TRBV15 combines with J gene TRBJ1-4; D not certain. Germline CDR1 reads LNHNV; CDR2 reads YYDKDF (reference sequence). V was clipped by 1 base and J by 8 bases, with 8 bases between them. The length of the CDR3 is 13 residues. For the CDR3, the DNA is TGTGCCACCAGCAGAGGAAGAAGAGAAAAACTGTTTTTT. Translation gives CATSRGRREKLFF. The full variable domain, completed using reference TRBV15 and TRBJ1-4, is DAMVIQNPRYQVTQFGKPVTLSCSQTLNHNVMYWYQQKSSQAPKLLFHYYDKDFNNEADTPDNFQSRRPNTSFCFLDIRSPGLGDTAMYLCATSRGRREKLFFGSGTQLSVL.

As to this clonotype: A read error may account for a junction end that differs from germline. The chain couples TRBV7-6 to TRBJ2-3, with D perhaps TRBD2 (6 bases). The V gene's germline CDR1 is SGHVS and CDR2 FNYEAQ. The CDR3 is 14 amino acids. CDR3 protein: CASSSPGLGDTQFF. DNA of the CDR3: TGTGCCAGCAGCTCACCGGGACTCGGAGATACGCAGTTTTTT.

This rearrangement joins TRBV10-3 to TRBJ1-1; D ambiguous. Per germline, CDR1 ENHRY and CDR2 SYGVKD. The CDR3 has 14 residues. The ends were cut back, 0 bases at V and 5 bases at J, with 10 bases in the middle. In DNA, the CDR3 is TGTGCCATCAGTGAGTCTGGAGGGAGTACTGAAGCTTTCTTT. Amino acids: CAISESGGSTEAFF.

The rearrangement links TRBV5-6 to TRBJ2-3; tentatively, D is TRBD1 or TRBD2 (5 bases each). The germline CDR1 and CDR2 sequences are SGHDT and YYEEEE. This CDR3 spans 14 amino acids. The V end was cut by 2 bases, the J end by 8 bases, with 15 bases between. This CDR3 reads CASSFRDPLGTQYF. The CDR3 DNA sequence: TGTGCCAGCAGCTTCCGGGACCCGTTGGGTACGCAGTATTTT.

The chain couples TRBV4-3 to TRBJ2-3; TRBD1 aligns across 7 bases. Germline CDR1 LGHNA, CDR2 YSLEER. The CDR3 is 15 amino acids. V gave up 4 bases and J gave up 2 bases; unmatched junction bases: 6. The CDR3 DNA reads TGCGCCAGCAGCCCGCAGGGGGTGGCCACAGATACGCAGTATTTT. This translates into CASSPQGVATDTQYF.

This clonotype was picked up one time. The CDR3 coding sequence is TGTGCCAGCGCACCTCCTTGGGAAGCCGTCTACGAGCAGTACTTC. Residues: CASAPPWEAVYEQYF. The V and J genes are TRBV7-9 and TRBJ2-7; no reliable D call. The V and J ends lost 8 bases and 3 bases respectively, with 20 bases between them. Germline V gene sequence: CDR1 SEHNR, CDR2 FQNEAQ (reference sequence). The CDR3 is 15 amino acids. The full variable domain, its missing parts supplied by reference TRBV7-9 and TRBJ2-7, is DTGVSQNPRHKITKRGQNVTFRCDPISEHNRLYWYRQTLGQGPEFLTYFQNEAQLEKSRLLSDRFSAERPKGSFSTLEIQRTEQGDSAMYLCASAPPWEAVYEQYFGPGTRLTVT.

The rearrangement joins TRBV20-1 to TRBJ1-5; tentative D call: TRBD1 (5 bases). The CDR3 consists of 15 residues. Germline CDR1 is DFQATT and CDR2 is SNEGSKA (reference sequence). Deletions cut 0 bases from V and 4 bases from J, with 13 bases between. In DNA form, the CDR3 reads TGCAGTGCTAGAGATCCTAGGGGTAGGAATCAGCCCCAGCATTTT. Its protein product is CSARDPRGRNQPQHF.

This clonotype was detected once. The chain is built from TRBV28 and TRBJ2-7; 9 nucleotides match TRBD1. Germline V gene data show CDR1 as MDHEN and CDR2 as SYDVKM. The trim removed 7 bases at V and 5 bases at J, leaving 12 bases unmatched. This CDR3 has 15 residues. The CDR3 DNA reads TGTGCCAGCACCACCGACGGGACAGGGCGCCACGAGCAGTACTTC. Protein sequence: CASTTDGTGRHEQYF.

In DNA form, the CDR3 reads TGTGCCATCACCCCGACTAGCGGGGGGGCTGATGAGCAGTTCTTC. Translated, it gives CAITPTSGGADEQFF. V usage is TRBV10-3 and J usage is TRBJ2-1, with 14 bases fitting TRBD2. The CDR3 runs 15 residues. Germline CDR1 ENHRY, CDR2 SYGVKD. V lost 7 bases to trimming and J lost 8 bases; unmatched junction nucleotides: 7.

The V gene is TRBV12-3 or TRBV12-4, the J gene TRBJ1-1; possibly TRBD1 for D (6 bases). V was pared by 5 bases and J by 1 base, with 14 bases between. The CDR3 is 15 residues long. CDR3 in DNA: TGTGCCAGCAGTCAAGGGGGGGCTACGAACACTGAAGCTTTCTTT. Its protein is CASSQGGATNTEAFF.

The chain recombines TRBV5-6 with TRBJ2-1, with 14 bases that match TRBD2. V was pared by 4 bases and J by 11 bases, with 8 bases of the junction left unmatched. CDR3 length equals 15 residues. Germline V gene lookup returns CDR1 SGHDT and CDR2 YYEEEE. The CDR3 DNA reads TGTGCCAGCAGCCATACGGGACTAGCGGGGGAGAAGCAGTTCTTC. Translation: CASSHTGLAGEKQFF. The complete variable domain, with remaining parts taken from reference TRBV5-6 and TRBJ2-1, reads DAGVTQSPTHLIKTRGQQVTLRCSPKSGHDTVSWYQQALGQGPQFIFQYYEEEERQRGNFPDRFSGHQFPNYSSELNVNALLLGDSALYLCASSHTGLAGEKQFFGPGTRLTVL.

The rearrangement uses TRBV6-5 and TRBJ2-7, with 10 bases matching TRBD1. The CDR3 is 15 residues long. Germline lookup yields CDR1 MNHEY and CDR2 SVGAGI. The V segment lost 6 bases and the J segment 1 base; nucleotides outside the gene matches: 6. The CDR3 reads CASSTGTGASYEQYF. CDR3 nucleotides: TGTGCCAGCAGCACCGGGACAGGGGCGTCCTACGAGCAGTACTTC.

The V gene is TRBV5-1, the J gene TRBJ1-5; D remains ambiguous. V shed 5 bases and J shed 3 bases, with 9 bases lying between them. This CDR3 has 13 residues. The V gene's germline CDR1 is SGHRS and CDR2 YFSETQ. CDR3 DNA sequence: TGCGCCAGCAGAGGGTCAGACAATCAGCCCCAGCATTTT. Amino acid sequence: CASRGSDNQPQHF.

The rearrangement links TRBV20-1 to TRBJ2-7, with 8 nucleotides matching TRBD1. After removal of 5 bases from V and 6 bases from J, the junction contained 6 bases not matched to a gene. CDR1 is DFQATT, CDR2 SNEGSKA, per germline (reference sequence). CDR3 length: 12 amino acids. The CDR3 DNA follows: TGCAGTGCTCGGACAGGGTTCCGCGAGCAGTACTTC. Protein sequence: CSARTGFREQYF.

The chain combines TRBV20-1 with TRBJ1-5; D gene uncertain. This CDR3 region has 15 residues. Trimming shortened V by 7 bases and J by 3 bases, and 19 bases separated the two germline ends. Looked up from germline, CDR1 is DFQATT and CDR2 is SNEGSKA (reference sequence). The CDR3 here is CSVGGLLAHNQPQHF. In nucleotides, the CDR3 is TGCAGTGTTGGTGGCCTGCTCGCCCACAATCAGCCCCAGCATTTT.

The V call is TRBV27, the J call TRBJ1-4; D not resolved. Germline assignment: CDR1 MNHEY and CDR2 SMNVEV (reference sequence). Trimming stripped 1 base from V and 4 bases from J, with 10 bases between. The CDR3 is 15 residues long. This CDR3 reads CASSLYTAINEKLFF. The CDR3 nucleotides read TGTGCCAGCAGTTTATATACAGCCATTAATGAAAAACTGTTTTTT.

The V gene is TRBV6-2 or TRBV6-3, the J gene TRBJ2-3; the D gene is possibly TRBD2 (6 bases). Germline CDR1 is MNHEY and CDR2 is SVGEGT. The CDR3 is 17 amino acids. Trimming took 0 bases from V and 6 from J, leaving 19 bases between them. The CDR3 DNA follows: TGTGCCAGCAGTTACTCGTCGGGACTTCAGCGAGGGGATACGCAGTATTTT. Encoded protein: CASSYSSGLQRGDTQYF.

The chain joins TRBV6-6 to TRBJ2-5; 9 positions match TRBD2. The CDR3 runs to 14 residues. V lost 4 bases, J lost 3 bases, and 3 bases stayed unmatched. Germline V gene sequence: CDR1 MNHNY, CDR2 SVGAGI (reference sequence). In DNA, the CDR3 is TGTGCCAGCAGTTCGCGGACTAGCGAAGAGACCCAGTACTTC. Translated: CASSSRTSEETQYF.